A selection of T cell receptor beta chains follows, all from one sample in a study of blood T cell repertoires in COVID-19. Some clones are missing from TCRdb's copy, which holds only in-frame ones; the method was immunoSEQ multiplex PCR. The sample gives hundreds of thousands of clones, 90% of which show up once; around 1.7% is in the top ten. The specimen was PBMCs or T cells enriched from blood (not recorded which). These receptor sequences come from a young woman with acute COVID-19. Each CDR3 is given without its conserved first and last residue.

V,CDR3
TRBV4-2,ASSQDRDRGVVGEKLF
TRBV28,ASSLAGGDNEQF
TRBV27,ASSHRQSNEKLF
TRBV10-2,ASSDLGLAGTYEQY
TRBV10-1,ASSAGTGESYEQY
TRBV4-3,ASSQDPGQGASGRPYEQY
TRBV28,ASSFIAGAANEKLF
TRBV19,ASNSGREVGEQF
TRBV20-1,SATSGSRY
TRBV7-9,ASSFRLAGPQDTGELF
TRBV19,ASSSHLGEGAF
TRBV7-2,ASGTGANYEQY
TRBV7-2,ASSKQGLLNSPLH
TRBV25-1,ASSTGAGNQPQH
TRBV3-1/TRBV3-2,ASSRTGELF
TRBV28,ASSLVPSPLH
TRBV6-5,ASRRDSSYNEQF
TRBV7-7,ASSLEPQGNEQF
TRBV4-1,ASSQDGTGNNSPLH
TRBV3-1/TRBV3-2,ASSQGFRQGNQPQH
TRBV5-1,ASSRWRAYEQY
TRBV6-6,ASSPTGTSGRAKETQY
TRBV24-1,AIQGAWNTEAF
TRBV7-2,ASSFQGPTYEQY
TRBV6-5,ASTPSGGNTIY
TRBV27,ASGRDRGFNTEAF
TRBV28,ASRTSSGRSDTQY
TRBV6-5,ASSDRGRKNIQY
TRBV2,ASRGTRWGYT
TRBV12-3/TRBV12-4,ASSEARGTLH
TRBV11-2,ASSLLRGLGNTEAF
TRBV19,ASSIPGSRYEQY
TRBV7-6,SSSLGTGVTGELF
TRBV6-8,ASSYNRQGLILAKNIQY
TRBV10-3,AISDIGGRNGEQY
TRBV6-5,ASSYRSSNQPQH
TRBV13,ASSSRQGRLLTDTQY
TRBV10-2,ASGGMRRLSSYEQY
TRBV7-9,ASSFFAGVRYNEQF
TRBV5-6,ASSLGGGEKLF
TRBV12-5,ASGQDRRNEQF
TRBV7-8,ASGAQGHEQY
TRBV12-3/TRBV12-4,ASSTSSYYEQY
TRBV7-8,ASSLNTGERVYEQY
TRBV27,ASSSSGMRGGNTGELF